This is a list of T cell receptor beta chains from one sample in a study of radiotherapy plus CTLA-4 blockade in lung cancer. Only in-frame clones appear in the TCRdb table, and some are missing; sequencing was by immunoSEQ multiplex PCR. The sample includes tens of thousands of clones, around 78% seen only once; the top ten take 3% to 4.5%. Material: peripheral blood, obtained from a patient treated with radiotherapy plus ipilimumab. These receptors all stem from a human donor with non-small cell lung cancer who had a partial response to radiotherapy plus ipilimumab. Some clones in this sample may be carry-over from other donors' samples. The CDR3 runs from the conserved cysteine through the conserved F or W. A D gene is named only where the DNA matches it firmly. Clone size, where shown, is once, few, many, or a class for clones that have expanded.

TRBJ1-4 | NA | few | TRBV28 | CASSPRETNEKLFF | TGTGCCAGCAGTCCTCGAGAAACTAATGAAAAACTGTTTTTT
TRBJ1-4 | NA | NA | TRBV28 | CASRQGHRNEKLFF | TGTGCCAGCAGACAAGGACACCGGAATGAAAAACTGTTTTTT
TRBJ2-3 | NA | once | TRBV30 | CAWSVGDTQYF | TGTGCCTGGAGTGTCGGGGATACGCAGTATTTT
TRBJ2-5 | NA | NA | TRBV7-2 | CASSLKLQEETQYF | TGTGCCAGCAGCTTAAAGCTACAGGAAGAGACCCAGTACTTC
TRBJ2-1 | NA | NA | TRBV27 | CASSARRRGNEQFF | TGTGCCAGCAGTGCGCGTCGCCGTGGCAATGAGCAGTTCTTC
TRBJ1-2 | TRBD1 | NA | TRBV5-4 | CAGSLQGAQNYGYTF | TGTGCCGGCAGCTTACAGGGGGCTCAAAACTATGGCTACACCTTC
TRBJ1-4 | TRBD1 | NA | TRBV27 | CASRQGVNPANEKLFF | TGTGCCAGCAGACAGGGGGTGAATCCCGCTAATGAAAAACTGTTTTTT
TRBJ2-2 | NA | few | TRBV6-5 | CASRLTGTGELFF | TGTGCCAGCAGACTAACAGGAACCGGGGAGCTGTTTTTT
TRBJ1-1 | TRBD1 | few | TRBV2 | CASNEGQGFTAEAFF | TGTGCCAGCAATGAAGGACAGGGGTTTACTGCTGAAGCTTTCTTT
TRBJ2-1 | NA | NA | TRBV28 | CASSLTQALGNEQFF | TGTGCCAGCAGTTTGACGCAGGCTCTTGGAAATGAGCAGTTCTTC
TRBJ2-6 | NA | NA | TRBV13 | CASSLRVSGANVLTF | TGTGCCAGCAGCCTTCGCGTCTCTGGGGCCAACGTCCTGACTTTC
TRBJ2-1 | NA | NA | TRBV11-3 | CASSLQGYNEQFF | TGTGCCAGCAGCCTACAGGGTTACAATGAGCAGTTCTTC
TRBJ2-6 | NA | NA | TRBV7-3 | CASSPIPQAGANVLTF | TGTGCCAGCAGCCCCATCCCACAGGCCGGGGCCAACGTCCTGACTTTC
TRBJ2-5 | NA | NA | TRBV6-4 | CASSVTGTKETQYF | TGTGCCAGCAGTGTGACAGGAACAAAAGAGACCCAGTACTTC
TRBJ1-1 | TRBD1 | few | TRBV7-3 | CASSLTGGQTEAFF | TGTGCCAGCAGCTTAACAGGGGGCCAAACTGAAGCTTTCTTT
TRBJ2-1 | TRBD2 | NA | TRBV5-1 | CASSLTSGGHNEQFF | TGCGCCAGCAGCTTGACTAGCGGGGGCCACAATGAGCAGTTCTTC
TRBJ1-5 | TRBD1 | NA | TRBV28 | CASSSGTGRQPQHF | TGTGCCAGCAGCTCCGGGACAGGCCGTCAGCCCCAGCATTTT
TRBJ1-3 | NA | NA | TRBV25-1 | CASSESGPSGNTIYF | TGTGCCAGCAGTGAATCAGGCCCCTCTGGAAACACCATATATTTT
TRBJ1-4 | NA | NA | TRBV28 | CASSPRPGSTNEKLFF | TGTGCCAGCAGCCCCCGCCCGGGGTCAACTAATGAAAAACTGTTTTTT
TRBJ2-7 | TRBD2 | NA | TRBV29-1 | CSVNSGNLYEQYF | TGCAGCGTTAATAGCGGGAACCTCTACGAGCAGTACTTC
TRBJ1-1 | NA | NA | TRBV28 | CASIRGLNTEAFF | TGTGCCAGCATTCGAGGTCTGAACACTGAAGCTTTCTTT
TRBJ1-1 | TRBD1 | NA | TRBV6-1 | CASSLNTGQGEAFF | TGTGCCAGCAGCCTAAACACGGGACAGGGAGAAGCTTTCTTT
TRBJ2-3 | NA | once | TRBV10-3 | CAISETASTDTQYF | TGTGCCATCAGCGAGACAGCAAGCACAGATACGCAGTATTTT
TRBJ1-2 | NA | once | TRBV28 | CASSLSRTGPSF | TGTGCCAGCAGTTTATCCCGTACAGGGCCCTCCTTC
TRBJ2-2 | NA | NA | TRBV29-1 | CSVGGTTNTGELFF | TGCAGCGTTGGAGGGACAACGAACACCGGGGAGCTGTTTTTT
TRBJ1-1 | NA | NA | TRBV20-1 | CSASFRYAFF | TGCAGTGCTTCGTTTAGATACGCTTTCTTT
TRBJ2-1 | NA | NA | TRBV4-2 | CASSGGGDFPAFF | TGTGCCAGCAGCGGGGGTGGGGACTTCCCGGCCTTCTTC
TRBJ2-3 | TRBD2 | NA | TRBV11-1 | CASSLGFGRGTDTQYF | TGTGCCAGCAGTCTAGGATTCGGGAGGGGCACAGATACGCAGTATTTT
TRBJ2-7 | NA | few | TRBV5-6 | CASSLNLYYEQYF | TGTGCCAGCAGCTTGAATCTCTACTACGAGCAGTACTTC
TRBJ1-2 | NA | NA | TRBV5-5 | CASSLAGNGYTF | TGTGCCAGCAGCTTGGCAGGGAATGGCTACACCTTC
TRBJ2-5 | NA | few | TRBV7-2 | CASSFDGRRRETQYF | TGTGCCAGCAGCTTTGACGGGAGAAGAAGAGAGACCCAGTACTTC
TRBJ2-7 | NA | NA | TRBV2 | CASRPRTGLTYEQYF | TGTGCCAGCAGACCGAGGACAGGACTAACCTACGAGCAGTACTTC
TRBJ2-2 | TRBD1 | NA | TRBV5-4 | CASSFAGQGAAGELFF | TGTGCCAGCAGCTTTGCAGGACAGGGGGCGGCCGGGGAGCTGTTTTTT
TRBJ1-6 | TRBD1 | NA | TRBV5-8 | CASSSPRQGRNSPLHF | TGTGCCAGCAGCTCCCCCCGACAGGGAAGGAATTCACCCCTCCACTTT
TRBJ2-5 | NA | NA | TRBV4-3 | CASSRQRTETQYF | TGCGCCAGCAGCCGTCAGCGTACCGAGACCCAGTACTTC
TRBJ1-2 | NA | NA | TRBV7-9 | CASSFGGYYGYTF | TGTGCCAGCAGCTTTGGGGGGTACTATGGCTACACCTTC
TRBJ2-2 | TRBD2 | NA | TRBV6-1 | CASSEARLAGGTGELFF | TGTGCCAGCAGTGAAGCAAGACTAGCGGGAGGCACCGGGGAGCTGTTTTTT
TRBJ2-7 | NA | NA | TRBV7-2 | CASSLRLDYEQYF | TGTGCCAGCAGCTTACGACTAGACTACGAGCAGTACTTC
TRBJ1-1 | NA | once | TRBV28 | CASITGNRGVTEAFF | TGTGCCAGCATCACGGGTAATCGGGGAGTCACTGAAGCTTTCTTT
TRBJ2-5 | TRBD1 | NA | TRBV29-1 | CSVDRGRRETQYF | TGCAGCGTTGATAGGGGGCGAAGGGAGACCCAGTACTTC
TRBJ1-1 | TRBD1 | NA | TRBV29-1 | CSAYQGGTEAFF | TGCAGCGCCTATCAGGGGGGAACTGAAGCTTTCTTT
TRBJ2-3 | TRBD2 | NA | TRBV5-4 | CASSPRLAGTSTDTQYF | TGTGCCAGCAGTCCTAGACTAGCGGGAACTAGCACAGATACGCAGTATTTT
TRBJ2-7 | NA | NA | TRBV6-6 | CASSYRQDSYEQYF | TGTGCCAGCAGTTACCGACAGGATTCCTACGAGCAGTACTTC
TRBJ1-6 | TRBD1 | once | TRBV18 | CASSPEQGAYNSPLHF | TGTGCCAGCTCACCAGAACAGGGGGCTTACAATTCACCCCTCCACTTT
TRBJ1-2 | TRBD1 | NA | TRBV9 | CASSPTGGGHGYTF | TGTGCCAGCAGCCCGACAGGGGGGGGACATGGCTACACCTTC
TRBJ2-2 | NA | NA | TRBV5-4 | CASSRELMTGELFF | TGTGCCAGCAGCCGGGAGCTTATGACCGGGGAGCTGTTTTTT
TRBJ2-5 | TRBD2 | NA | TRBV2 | CASSPGTSGGGETQYF | TGTGCCAGCAGTCCCGGGACTAGCGGGGGGGGAGAGACCCAGTACTTC
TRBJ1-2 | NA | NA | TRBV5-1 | CASSREENYGYTF | TGCGCCAGCAGCCGGGAAGAGAACTATGGCTACACCTTC